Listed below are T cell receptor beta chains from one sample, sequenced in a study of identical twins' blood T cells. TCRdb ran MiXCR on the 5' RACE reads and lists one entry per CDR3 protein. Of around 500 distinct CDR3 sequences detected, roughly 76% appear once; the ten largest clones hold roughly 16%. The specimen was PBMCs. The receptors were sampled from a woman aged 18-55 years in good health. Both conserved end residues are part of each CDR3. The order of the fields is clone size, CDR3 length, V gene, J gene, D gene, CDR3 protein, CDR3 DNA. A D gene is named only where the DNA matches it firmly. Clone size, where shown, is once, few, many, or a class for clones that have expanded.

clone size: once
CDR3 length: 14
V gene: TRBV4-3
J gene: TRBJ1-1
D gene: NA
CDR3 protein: CASSHQGWNTEAFF
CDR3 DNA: TGCGCCAGCAGCCATCAAGGTTGGAACACTGAAGCTTTCTTT

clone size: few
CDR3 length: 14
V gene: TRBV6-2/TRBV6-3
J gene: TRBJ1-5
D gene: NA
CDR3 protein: CATQPQVFNQPQHF
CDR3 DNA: TGTGCCACCCAGCCACAGGTTTTCAATCAGCCCCAGCATTTT

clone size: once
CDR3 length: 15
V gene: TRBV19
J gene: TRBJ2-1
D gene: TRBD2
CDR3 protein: CAGSFTGTSGAEQFF
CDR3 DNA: TGTGCCGGTAGTTTCACCGGGACTAGTGGTGCTGAGCAGTTCTTC

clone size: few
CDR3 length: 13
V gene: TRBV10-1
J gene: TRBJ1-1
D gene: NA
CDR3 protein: CASSESDRTGAFF
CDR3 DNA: TGCGCCAGCAGTGAGTCGGATCGGACCGGGGCTTTCTTT

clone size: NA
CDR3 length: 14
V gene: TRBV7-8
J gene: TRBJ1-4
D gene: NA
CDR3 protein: CASSFTGSPSKLFF
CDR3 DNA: TGTGCCAGCAGCTTCACAGGGTCCCCCTCTAAACTGTTTTTT

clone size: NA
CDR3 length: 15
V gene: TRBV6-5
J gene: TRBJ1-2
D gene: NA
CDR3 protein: CASSWRLGDGYGYTF
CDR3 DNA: TGTGCCAGCAGTTGGAGGCTCGGGGACGGCTATGGCTACACCTTC

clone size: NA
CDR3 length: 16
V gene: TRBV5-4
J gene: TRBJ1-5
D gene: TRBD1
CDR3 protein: CASSLGQGASNQPQHF
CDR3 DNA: TGTGCCAGCAGCTTAGGCCAGGGGGCAAGCAATCAGCCCCAGCATTTT

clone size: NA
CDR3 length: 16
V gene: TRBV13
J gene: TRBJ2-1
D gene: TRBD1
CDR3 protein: CASSLGRDRDYNEQFF
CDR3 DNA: TGTGCCAGCAGCTTAGGCCGGGACAGGGACTACAATGAGCAGTTCTTC